The 2 T cell receptor beta chains in this list originate from one sample, sequenced in a study of cytotoxic CD8 clonotypes in ibrutinib-treated CLL (dated by TCRdb to the early 2020s). This specimen's time point label, interpreted: around 25 months on ibrutinib. Libraries were built with the immunoSEQ multiplex PCR assay. TCRdb re-hosts the immuneACCESS table, in-frame sequences only. Its copies lack some clones; in the studies checked, an unresolved V gene accounts for under half of them, and the cause for the rest is not known. The sample data list 150,000 to 200,000 clones, and less than 85% of these were observed just once. About 4.5% of the sample goes to the ten largest clones. Sequenced here: PBMCs, sampled after 24 months of ibrutinib treatment. These receptors came from a human donor with chronic lymphocytic leukemia.

The rearrangement uses TRBV6-5 and TRBJ1-5; D gene unclear. The CDR3 extends over 15 amino acids. Germline V gene sequence: CDR1 MNHEY, CDR2 SVGAGI. V was pared by 8 bases and J by 0 bases, with 14 bases between. The CDR3 bases are TGTGCCAGCGCTTTTCGGGGTTCTAGCAATCAGCCCCAGCATTTT. Translation: CASAFRGSSNQPQHF.

CDR3 protein: CASSYANRRHEKLFF. The CDR3 nucleotides are TGTGCCAGCAGTTACGCCAACAGGAGGCACGAAAAACTGTTTTTT. V gene TRBV6-5 combines with J gene TRBJ1-4, with D tentatively TRBD1 (5 bases). Germline V gene lookup returns CDR1 MNHEY and CDR2 SVGAGI. This CDR3 region has 15 residues. V was pared by 2 bases and J by 8 bases, with 15 bases between.